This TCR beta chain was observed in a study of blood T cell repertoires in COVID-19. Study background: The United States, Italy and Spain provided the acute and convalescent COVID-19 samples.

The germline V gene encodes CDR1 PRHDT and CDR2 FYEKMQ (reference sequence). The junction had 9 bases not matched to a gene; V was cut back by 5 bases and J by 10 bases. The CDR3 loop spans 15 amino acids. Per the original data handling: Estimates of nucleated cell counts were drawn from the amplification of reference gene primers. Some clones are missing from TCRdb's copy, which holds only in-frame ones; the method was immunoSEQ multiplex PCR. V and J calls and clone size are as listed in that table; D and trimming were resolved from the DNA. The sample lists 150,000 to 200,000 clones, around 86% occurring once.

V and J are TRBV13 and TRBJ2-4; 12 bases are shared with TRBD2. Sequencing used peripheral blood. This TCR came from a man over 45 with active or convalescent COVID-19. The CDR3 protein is CASSPRLAGDRIQYF. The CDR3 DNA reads TGTGCCAGCAGCCCGAGACTAGCGGGAGATCGGATTCAGTACTTC.